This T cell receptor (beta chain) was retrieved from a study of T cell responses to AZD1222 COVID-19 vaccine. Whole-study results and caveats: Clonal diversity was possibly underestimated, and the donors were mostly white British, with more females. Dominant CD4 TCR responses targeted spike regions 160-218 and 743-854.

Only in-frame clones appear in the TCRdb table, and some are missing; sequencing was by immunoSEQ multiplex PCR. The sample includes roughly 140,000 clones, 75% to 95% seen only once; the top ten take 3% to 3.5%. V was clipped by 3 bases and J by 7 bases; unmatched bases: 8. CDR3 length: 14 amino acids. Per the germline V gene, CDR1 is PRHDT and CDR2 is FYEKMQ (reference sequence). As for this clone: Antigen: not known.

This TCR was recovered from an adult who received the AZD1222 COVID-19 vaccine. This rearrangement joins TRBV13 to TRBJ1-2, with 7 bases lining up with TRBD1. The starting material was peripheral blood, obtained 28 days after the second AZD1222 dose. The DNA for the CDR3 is TGTGCCAGCAGCTTCCCACAGGGGTCAAGTGGCTACACCTTC. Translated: CASSFPQGSSGYTF.